A selection of T cell receptor beta chains follows, all from one sample in a study of blood T cell repertoires in COVID-19. TCRdb's copy holds only in-frame clones and misses some; the assay was immunoSEQ multiplex PCR. This sample has nearly 50,000 clones, with more than 75% found just once. The sample comprised peripheral blood. The receptors were gathered from an older woman with acute or convalescent COVID-19. CDR3s include the opening cysteine and the closing phenylalanine or tryptophan. Fields, in order: V gene, clone size, J gene, D gene, CDR3 DNA, CDR3 protein. A D gene is named only where the DNA matches it firmly. Clone size is shown for a subset of rows, as once, few, many or a class of expanded clone.

>TRBV23-1|.|TRBJ1-2|.
TGCGCCAGCACCCGGGTCAACTATGGCTACACCTTC
CASTRVNYGYTF
>TRBV19|.|TRBJ2-2|.
TGTGCCAGTAGTATAACAGGGATGCCCACCGGGGAGCTGTTTTTT
CASSITGMPTGELFF
>TRBV5-4|.|TRBJ1-2|TRBD1
TGTGCCAGCGACAGAACTCCCGGGGACAGTAACTATGGCTACACCTTC
CASDRTPGDSNYGYTF
>TRBV7-8|.|TRBJ2-5|TRBD2
TGTGCCAGCAGCTTAGTCCTAGCGGGAGGGCAAGAGACCCAGTACTTC
CASSLVLAGGQETQYF
>TRBV5-6|.|TRBJ2-5|TRBD2
TGTGCCAGCAGCTTACCGGGACTAGCGGAAGAGACCCAGTACTTC
CASSLPGLAEETQYF
>TRBV5-1|.|TRBJ1-2|.
TGCGCCAGCAGCCCTAGCGGGGGGAATTCGAACTATGGCTACACCTTC
CASSPSGGNSNYGYTF
>TRBV19|.|TRBJ1-3|.
TGTGCCAGTAGTATAGGACAGATCTCTGGAAACACCATATATTTT
CASSIGQISGNTIYF
>TRBV5-4|.|TRBJ2-5|TRBD2
TGTGCCAGCAGCTTGGGGGGTTTTCCGACTAGCGGGAGGGGAGAGACCCAGTACTTC
CASSLGGFPTSGRGETQYF
>TRBV15|.|TRBJ2-3|.
TGTGCCACCAGCCAGAGTCGAGGCGGCACAGATACGCAGTATTTT
CATSQSRGGTDTQYF
>TRBV12-3/TRBV12-4|.|TRBJ1-2|.
TGTGCCAGCAGAGAAGCTAGCCGCTATGGCTACACCTTC
CASREASRYGYTF
>TRBV2|.|TRBJ2-1|TRBD2
TGTGCCAGCGTTGGACGGGCGGGGGGGCTGCATGAGCAGTTCTTC
CASVGRAGGLHEQFF
>TRBV6-5|few|TRBJ1-5|TRBD1
TGTGCCAGCAGTTACGGGACAGGGCAAAACCAGCCCCAGCATTTT
CASSYGTGQNQPQHF
>TRBV5-5|.|TRBJ1-4|.
TGTGCCAGCAGCCGCGGGAGCGGGGGCGGGTTAGGAACTAATGAAAAACTGTTTTTT
CASSRGSGGGLGTNEKLFF
>TRBV24-1|.|TRBJ2-3|.
TGTGCCACCAGTGACACCCTCGGAGATACGCAGTATTTT
CATSDTLGDTQYF
>TRBV19|.|TRBJ1-2|.
TGTGCCAGTAGTAGAAGGGACTCAAAAGTTCTTGGCTACACCTTC
CASSRRDSKVLGYTF
>TRBV24-1|.|TRBJ2-1|TRBD1
TGTGCCACCAGTGATGGCGGACAGGGGGGTTATGAGCAGTTCTTC
CATSDGGQGGYEQFF
>TRBV7-8|.|TRBJ2-1|TRBD2
TGTGCCAGCAGCCGAGAGAGTATAGCGGGGGACAATGAGCAGTTCTTC
CASSRESIAGDNEQFF
>TRBV5-1|.|TRBJ2-1|TRBD1
TGCGCCAGCAGCTGGGGACAGGGTGGGAATGAGCAGTTCTTC
CASSWGQGGNEQFF
>TRBV5-5|.|TRBJ2-1|.
TGTGCCAGCAGTTTTCTACCGGAGAGTGAGCAGTTCTTC
CASSFLPESEQFF
>TRBV4-2|medium-sized|TRBJ2-3|.
TGTGCCAGCAGCCAGACAATTGGGTCGCGTACGCAGTATTTT
CASSQTIGSRTQYF
>TRBV6-6|few|TRBJ1-1|.
TGTGCCAGCAGCCAGGGTATCTGGCCTGAAGCTTTCTTT
CASSQGIWPEAFF
>TRBV7-6|.|TRBJ2-7|TRBD2
TGTGCCAGCAGCTTAGCTAGCGGGAACCACGAGCAGTACTTC
CASSLASGNHEQYF
>TRBV7-8|.|TRBJ2-7|TRBD2
TGTGCCAGCAGCCGGACTAGATCCTACGAGCAGTACTTC
CASSRTRSYEQYF
>TRBV6-2/TRBV6-3|.|TRBJ2-1|.
TGTGCCAGCAGTTACCGTCTCGAGGCCTACAATGAGCAGTTCTTC
CASSYRLEAYNEQFF
>TRBV15|.|TRBJ1-1|.
TGTGCCACCAGCAGAGGCCGGGGGAACGGGGGCACTGAAGCTTTCTTT
CATSRGRGNGGTEAFF
>TRBV5-6|.|TRBJ1-6|.
TGTGCCAGCAGCTTGGGAAGGGGGATACCCCTCCACTTT
CASSLGRGIPLHF
>TRBV6-5|once|TRBJ1-2|TRBD1
TGTGCCAGCAGTTACGGTGGGGACAGGGTCGGTGGCTACACCTTC
CASSYGGDRVGGYTF
>TRBV6-2/TRBV6-3|.|TRBJ2-7|TRBD2
TGTGCCAGCAGTCGTCGACTAGCGGGGGGAACTTACGAGCAGTACTTC
CASSRRLAGGTYEQYF
>TRBV11-3|.|TRBJ1-2|.
TGTGCCAGCAGCTTAATTTATGCCAGGGATGGCTACACCTTC
CASSLIYARDGYTF
>TRBV10-3|few|TRBJ2-1|.
TGTGCCATCAGTGTCGGACGGAGGAAGGACAATGAGCAGTTCTTC
CAISVGRRKDNEQFF
>TRBV7-2|.|TRBJ2-4|.
TGTGCCAGCAGCCCTTCGGTAGCGGTAGCCAAAAACATTCAGTACTTC
CASSPSVAVAKNIQYF
>TRBV10-2|.|TRBJ1-1|TRBD1
TGCGCCAGCAGGCGGACCGGGACAGGCCACACTGAAGCTTTCTTT
CASRRTGTGHTEAFF
>TRBV10-3|.|TRBJ2-1|TRBD2
TGTGCCACACACGAGGCAGGGAGGGATGAGCAGTTCTTC
CATHEAGRDEQFF
>TRBV5-1|.|TRBJ1-2|TRBD1
TGCGCCAGCAGTCAGACGAGCGGACAGGTTAATCCCTCCTATGGCTACACCTTC
CASSQTSGQVNPSYGYTF
>TRBV5-4|.|TRBJ2-6|TRBD1
TGTGCCAGCAGCTTGAACAGGGGGCTGGGTGGGGCCAACGTCCTGACTTTC
CASSLNRGLGGANVLTF
>TRBV3-1/TRBV3-2|.|TRBJ2-1|TRBD2
TGTGCCAGCAGCCAAGGGGAGGGCCACTACAATGAGCAGTTCTTC
CASSQGEGHYNEQFF
>TRBV12-3/TRBV12-4|.|TRBJ2-1|.
TGTGCCAGCAGTCCACCAGCGCGCACTGAGCAGTTCTTC
CASSPPARTEQFF
>TRBV7-8|.|TRBJ1-1|.
TGTGCCAGCAGCTTATCCCAGGGTCGGAACACTGAAGCTTTCTTT
CASSLSQGRNTEAFF
>TRBV6-2/TRBV6-3|once|TRBJ2-7|.
TGTGCCAGCAGTCAAACTCCCTACGAGCAGTACTTC
CASSQTPYEQYF
>TRBV28|.|TRBJ2-3|TRBD2
TGTGCCAGCAGTTCGATTAGCGGGGACCGGGATACGCAGTATTTT
CASSSISGDRDTQYF
>TRBV5-4|.|TRBJ2-5|TRBD1
TGTGCCAGCAGTCCTGGACAGGGGGCTCACGAGACCCAGTACTTC
CASSPGQGAHETQYF
>TRBV5-4|.|TRBJ2-6|.
TGTGCCAGCAGCTTGGCGAGGACATCCCAATCTGGGGCCAACGTCCTGACTTTC
CASSLARTSQSGANVLTF
>TRBV15|.|TRBJ2-7|.
TGTGCCACCAGCAGGTTTGGGAGCTACGAGCAGTACTTC
CATSRFGSYEQYF
>TRBV10-1|few|TRBJ2-3|TRBD2
TGCGCCAGCAGTGATCAACTGACTAGCACCGCTAGCACAGATACGCAGTATTTT
CASSDQLTSTASTDTQYF